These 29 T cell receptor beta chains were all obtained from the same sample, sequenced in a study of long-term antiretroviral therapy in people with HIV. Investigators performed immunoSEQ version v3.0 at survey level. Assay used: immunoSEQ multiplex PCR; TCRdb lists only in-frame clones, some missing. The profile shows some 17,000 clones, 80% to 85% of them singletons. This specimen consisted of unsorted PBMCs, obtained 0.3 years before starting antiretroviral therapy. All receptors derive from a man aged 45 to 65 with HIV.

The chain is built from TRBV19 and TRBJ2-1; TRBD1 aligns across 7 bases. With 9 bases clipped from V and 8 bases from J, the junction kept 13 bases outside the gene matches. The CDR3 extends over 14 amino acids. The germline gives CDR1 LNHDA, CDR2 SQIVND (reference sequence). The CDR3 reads CASHSDRELDEQFF. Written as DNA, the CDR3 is TGTGCCAGCCACTCTGACAGGGAACTTGATGAGCAGTTCTTC.

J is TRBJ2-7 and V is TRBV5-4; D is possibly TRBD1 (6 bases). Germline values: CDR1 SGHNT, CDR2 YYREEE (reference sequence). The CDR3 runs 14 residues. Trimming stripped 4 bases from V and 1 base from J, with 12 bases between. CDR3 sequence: CASSMDSISYEQYF. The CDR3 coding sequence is TGTGCCAGCAGCATGGACAGCATTTCCTACGAGCAGTACTTC.

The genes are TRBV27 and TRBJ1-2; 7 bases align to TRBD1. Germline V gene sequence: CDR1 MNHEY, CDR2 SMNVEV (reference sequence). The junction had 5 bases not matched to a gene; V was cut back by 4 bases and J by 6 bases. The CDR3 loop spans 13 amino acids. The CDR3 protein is CASSSRGADGYTF. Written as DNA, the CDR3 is TGTGCCAGCAGTTCCAGGGGGGCGGATGGCTACACCTTC.

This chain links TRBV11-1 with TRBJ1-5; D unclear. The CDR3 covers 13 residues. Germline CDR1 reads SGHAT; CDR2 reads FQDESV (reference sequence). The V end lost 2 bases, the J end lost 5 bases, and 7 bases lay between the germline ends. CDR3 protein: CASSLRGDQPQHF. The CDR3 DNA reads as TGTGCCAGCAGCTTACGGGGAGATCAGCCCCAGCATTTT.

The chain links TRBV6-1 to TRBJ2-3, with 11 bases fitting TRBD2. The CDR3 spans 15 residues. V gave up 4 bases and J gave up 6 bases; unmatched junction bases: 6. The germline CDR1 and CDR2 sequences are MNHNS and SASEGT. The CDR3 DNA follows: TGTGCCAGCAGTGTTAGCGGGGGGGGGTCGGATACGCAGTATTTT. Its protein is CASSVSGGGSDTQYF.

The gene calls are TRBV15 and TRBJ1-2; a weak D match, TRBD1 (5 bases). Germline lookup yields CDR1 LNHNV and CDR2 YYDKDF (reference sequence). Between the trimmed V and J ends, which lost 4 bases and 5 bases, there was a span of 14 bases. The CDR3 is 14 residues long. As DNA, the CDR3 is TGTGCCACCAGCACCTCCGGGACTTCATATGGCTACACCTTC. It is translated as CATSTSGTSYGYTF.

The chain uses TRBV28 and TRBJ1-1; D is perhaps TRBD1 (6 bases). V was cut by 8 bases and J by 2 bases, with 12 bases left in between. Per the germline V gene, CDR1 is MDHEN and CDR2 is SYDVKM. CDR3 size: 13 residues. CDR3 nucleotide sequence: TGTGCCAGCTCCAGGGGAAGTAACACTGAAGCTTTCTTT. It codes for CASSRGSNTEAFF.

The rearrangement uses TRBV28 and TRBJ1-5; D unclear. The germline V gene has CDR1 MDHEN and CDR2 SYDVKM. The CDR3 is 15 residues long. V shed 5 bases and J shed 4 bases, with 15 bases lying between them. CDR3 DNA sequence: TGTGCCAGCAGTACCCTGACACACACAAATCAGCCCCAGCATTTT. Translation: CASSTLTHTNQPQHF.

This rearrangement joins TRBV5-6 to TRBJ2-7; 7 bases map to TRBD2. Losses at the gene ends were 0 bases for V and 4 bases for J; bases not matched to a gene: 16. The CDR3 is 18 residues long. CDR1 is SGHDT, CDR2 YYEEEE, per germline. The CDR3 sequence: CASSLAPPGIAGLYEQYF. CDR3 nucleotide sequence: TGTGCCAGCAGCTTGGCCCCGCCGGGGATAGCGGGCCTATACGAGCAGTACTTC.

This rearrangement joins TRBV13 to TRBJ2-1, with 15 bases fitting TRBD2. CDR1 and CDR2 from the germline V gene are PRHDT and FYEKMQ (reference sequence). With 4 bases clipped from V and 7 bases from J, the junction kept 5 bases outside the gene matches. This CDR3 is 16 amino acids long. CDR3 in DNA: TGTGCCAGCAGCTCGGGACTAGCGGGGGGCAGGAATGAGCAGTTCTTC. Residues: CASSSGLAGGRNEQFF.

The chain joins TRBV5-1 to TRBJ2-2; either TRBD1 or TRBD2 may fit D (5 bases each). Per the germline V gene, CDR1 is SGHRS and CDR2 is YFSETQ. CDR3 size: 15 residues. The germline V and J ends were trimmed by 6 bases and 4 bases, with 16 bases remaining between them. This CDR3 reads CASMEVWGSTGELFF. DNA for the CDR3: TGCGCCAGCATGGAAGTTTGGGGGTCCACCGGGGAGCTGTTTTTT.

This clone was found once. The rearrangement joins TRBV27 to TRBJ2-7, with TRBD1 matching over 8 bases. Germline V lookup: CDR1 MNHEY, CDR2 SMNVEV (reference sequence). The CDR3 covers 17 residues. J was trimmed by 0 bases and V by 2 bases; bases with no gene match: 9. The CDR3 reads CASSLPLTDRDSYEQYF. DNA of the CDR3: TGTGCCAGCAGTTTACCCTTAACGGACAGGGACTCCTACGAGCAGTACTTC.

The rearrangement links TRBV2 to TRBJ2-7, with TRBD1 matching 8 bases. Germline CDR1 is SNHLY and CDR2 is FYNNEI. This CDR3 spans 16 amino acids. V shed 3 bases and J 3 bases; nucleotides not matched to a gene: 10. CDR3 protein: CASSDFGQGAFYEQYF. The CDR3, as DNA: TGTGCCAGCAGTGATTTCGGACAGGGAGCCTTCTACGAGCAGTACTTC.

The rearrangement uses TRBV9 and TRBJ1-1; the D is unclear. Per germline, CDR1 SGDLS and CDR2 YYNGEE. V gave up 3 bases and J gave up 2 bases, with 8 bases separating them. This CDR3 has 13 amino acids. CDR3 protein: CASSDRINTEAFF. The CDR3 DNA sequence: TGTGCCAGCAGCGACAGAATCAACACTGAAGCTTTCTTT.

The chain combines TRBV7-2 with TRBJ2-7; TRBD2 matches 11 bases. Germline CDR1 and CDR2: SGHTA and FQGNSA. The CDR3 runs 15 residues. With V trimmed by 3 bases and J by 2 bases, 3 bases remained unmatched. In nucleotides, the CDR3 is TGTGCCAGCAGCTTTGAGACTAGCGGGACCTACGAGCAGTACTTC. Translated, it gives CASSFETSGTYEQYF.

The chain's CDR3 is CASSLRLNRGGNEQFF. In DNA form, the CDR3 reads TGTGCCAGCAGCCTACGACTGAACAGGGGAGGCAATGAGCAGTTCTTC. The chain carries TRBV7-2 and TRBJ2-1; TRBD1 might be the D (7 bases). This CDR3 comprises 16 residues. Germline CDR1 SGHTA, CDR2 FQGNSA. The V gene lost 5 bases and the J gene lost 6 bases, with 20 bases spanning the gap.

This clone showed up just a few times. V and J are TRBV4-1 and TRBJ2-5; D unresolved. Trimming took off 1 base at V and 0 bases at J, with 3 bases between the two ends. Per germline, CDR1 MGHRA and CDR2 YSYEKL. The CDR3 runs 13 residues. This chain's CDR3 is CASSQVYQETQYF. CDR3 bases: TGCGCCAGCAGCCAAGTATACCAAGAGACCCAGTACTTC.

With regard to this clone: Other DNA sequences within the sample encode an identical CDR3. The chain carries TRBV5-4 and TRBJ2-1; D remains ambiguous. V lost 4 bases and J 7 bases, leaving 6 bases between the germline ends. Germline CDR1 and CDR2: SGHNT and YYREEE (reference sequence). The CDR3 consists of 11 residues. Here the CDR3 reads CASSLSNEQFF. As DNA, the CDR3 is TGTGCCAGCAGCCTCAGTAATGAGCAGTTCTTC.

This CDR3 reads CASSQEGYSNQPQHF. The CDR3 coding sequence is TGCGCCAGCAGCCAAGAGGGGTATAGCAATCAGCCCCAGCATTTT. The rearrangement links TRBV4-1 to TRBJ1-5, with D unclear. This CDR3 comprises 15 residues. CDR1 is MGHRA, CDR2 YSYEKL, per germline. With 0 bases removed from V and 0 bases from J, the gap between germline ends came to 6 bases.

The CDR3 sequence is CASHWTANTGELFF. CDR3 sequence (DNA): TGTGCCAGCCATTGGACAGCGAACACCGGGGAGCTGTTTTTT. The chain joins TRBV28 to TRBJ2-2, with D perhaps matching TRBD1 (6 bases). This CDR3 has 14 amino acids. Trimming removed 8 bases from V and 0 bases from J, with 10 bases in between. The germline V gene has CDR1 MDHEN and CDR2 SYDVKM.

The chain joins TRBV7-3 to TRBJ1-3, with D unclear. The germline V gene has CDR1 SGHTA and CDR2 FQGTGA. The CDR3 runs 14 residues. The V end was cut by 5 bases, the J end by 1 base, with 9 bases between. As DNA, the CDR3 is TGTGCCAGCAGCATCGACGGTTCTGGAAACACCATATATTTT. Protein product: CASSIDGSGNTIYF. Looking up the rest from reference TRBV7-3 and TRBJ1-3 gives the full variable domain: GAGVSQTPSNKVTEKGKYVELRCDPISGHTALYWYRQSLGQGPEFLIYFQGTGAADDSGLPNDRFFAVRPEGSVSTLKIQRTERGDSAVYLCASSIDGSGNTIYFGEGSWLTVV.

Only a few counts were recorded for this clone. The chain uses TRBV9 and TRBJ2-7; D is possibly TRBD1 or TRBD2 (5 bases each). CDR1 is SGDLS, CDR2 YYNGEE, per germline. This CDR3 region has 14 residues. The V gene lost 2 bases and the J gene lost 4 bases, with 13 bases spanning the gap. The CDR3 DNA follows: TGTGCCAGCAGCGTGGGGACGGTTCAATACGAGCAGTACTTC. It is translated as CASSVGTVQYEQYF.

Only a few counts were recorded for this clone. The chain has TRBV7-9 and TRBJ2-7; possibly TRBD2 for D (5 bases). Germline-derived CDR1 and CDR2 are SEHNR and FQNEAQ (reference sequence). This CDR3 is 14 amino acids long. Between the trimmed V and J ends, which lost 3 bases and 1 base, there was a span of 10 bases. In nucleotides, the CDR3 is TGTGCCAGCAGCTTCACAGAGGGATCCTACGAGCAGTACTTC. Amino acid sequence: CASSFTEGSYEQYF.

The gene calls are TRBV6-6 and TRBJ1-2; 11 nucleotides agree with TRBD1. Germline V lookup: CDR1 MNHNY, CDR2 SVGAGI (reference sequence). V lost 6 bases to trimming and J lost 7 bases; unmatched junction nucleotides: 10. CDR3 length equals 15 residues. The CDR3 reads CASRRGQGVSFGYTF. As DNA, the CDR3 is TGTGCCAGCAGAAGGGGACAGGGGGTTTCTTTTGGCTACACCTTC.

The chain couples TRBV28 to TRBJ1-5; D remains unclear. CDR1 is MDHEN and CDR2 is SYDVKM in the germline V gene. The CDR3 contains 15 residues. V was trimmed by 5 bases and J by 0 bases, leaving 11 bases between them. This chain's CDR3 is CASSPQATSNQPQHF. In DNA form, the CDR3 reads TGTGCCAGCAGTCCCCAAGCTACTAGCAATCAGCCCCAGCATTTT.

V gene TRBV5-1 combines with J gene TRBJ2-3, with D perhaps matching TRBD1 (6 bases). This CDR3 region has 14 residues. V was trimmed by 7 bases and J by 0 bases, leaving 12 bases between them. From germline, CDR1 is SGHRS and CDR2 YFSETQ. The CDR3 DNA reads TGCGCCAGCGGCCGGGACACAAGCACAGATACGCAGTATTTT. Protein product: CASGRDTSTDTQYF.

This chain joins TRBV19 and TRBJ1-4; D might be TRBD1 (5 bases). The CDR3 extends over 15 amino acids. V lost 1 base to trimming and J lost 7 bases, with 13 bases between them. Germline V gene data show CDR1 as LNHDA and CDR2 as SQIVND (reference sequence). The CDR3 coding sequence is TGTGCCAGTAGTATAGTGGGGCAGCCGGGTGAAAAACTGTTTTTT. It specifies CASSIVGQPGEKLFF.

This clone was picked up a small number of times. The DNA for the CDR3 is TGTGCCAGCAGCGCGATGCACACAGGGGGCTATGGCTACACCTTC. Protein product: CASSAMHTGGYGYTF. The chain links TRBV9 to TRBJ1-2; 8 nucleotides line up with TRBD1. J lost 4 bases, V lost 3 bases, and 8 bases had no gene match. Germline CDR1 is SGDLS and CDR2 is YYNGEE. The CDR3 runs 15 residues.

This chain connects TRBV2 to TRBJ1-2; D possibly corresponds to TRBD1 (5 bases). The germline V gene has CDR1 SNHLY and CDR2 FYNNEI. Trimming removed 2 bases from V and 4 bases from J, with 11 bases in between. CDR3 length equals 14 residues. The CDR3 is CASSEHIGVYGYTF. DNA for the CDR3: TGTGCCAGCAGTGAACATATAGGGGTCTATGGCTACACCTTC.